The rows below give T cell receptor beta chains drawn from one sample of a study of blood T cell repertoires in COVID-19. Assay used: immunoSEQ multiplex PCR; TCRdb lists only in-frame clones, some missing. There are more than 50,000 clones in the sample; under 85% occur only once, and approximately 30% lies in the top ten. The sequenced sample was peripheral blood. The receptor set was obtained from a woman of 80 years or more with acute or convalescent COVID-19. CDR3s include the opening cysteine and the closing phenylalanine or tryptophan. A D gene is named only where the DNA matches it firmly. Clone size is stated in some rows and not others, as once, few, many or a class when expanded.

d_gene	v_gene	j_gene	abundance	CDR3aa	CDR3nt
NA	TRBV12-3/TRBV12-4	TRBJ2-7	NA	CASSSGRYEVQYF	TGTGCCAGCAGTTCTGGTCGGTACGAAGTGCAGTACTTC
TRBD2	TRBV7-9	TRBJ2-3	NA	CASSPGGLSTDTQYF	TGTGCCAGCAGCCCGGGAGGGCTAAGCACAGATACGCAGTATTTT
NA	TRBV3-1/TRBV3-2	TRBJ2-1	NA	CASSQDPSSYNEQFF	TGTGCCAGCAGCCAAGATCCGAGCTCCTACAATGAGCAGTTCTTC
TRBD1	TRBV28	TRBJ1-2	NA	CASRLDRGQDGYTF	TGTGCCAGCAGGTTGGACAGGGGGCAGGATGGCTACACCTTC
TRBD1	TRBV9	TRBJ2-3	NA	CASSFRQGGTDTQYF	TGTGCCAGCAGCTTCAGACAGGGAGGCACAGATACGCAGTATTTT
NA	TRBV19	TRBJ2-5	NA	CASSIAIGGVQETQYF	TGTGCCAGTAGTATAGCCATAGGGGGAGTCCAAGAGACCCAGTACTTC
NA	TRBV25-1	TRBJ1-1	NA	CASSAPVGQSYMNTEAFF	TGTGCCAGCAGTGCCCCTGTGGGGCAGTCCTACATGAACACTGAAGCTTTCTTT
NA	TRBV14	TRBJ2-2	NA	CASSQVTQGGTGELFF	TGTGCCAGCAGCCAAGTAACCCAGGGTGGAACCGGGGAGCTGTTTTTT
TRBD1	TRBV19	TRBJ1-1	NA	CASNPDRGRGGTEAFF	TGTGCCAGTAATCCGGACAGGGGAAGGGGGGGCACTGAAGCTTTCTTT
TRBD1	TRBV6-2/TRBV6-3	TRBJ1-1	NA	CASSYPTTGGSWHTEAFF	TGTGCCAGCAGTTACCCCACCACAGGGGGCAGTTGGCACACTGAAGCTTTCTTT
NA	TRBV27	TRBJ1-1	NA	CASSLWGENTEAFF	TGTGCCAGCAGTTTATGGGGGGAGAACACTGAAGCTTTCTTT
NA	TRBV7-9	TRBJ1-6	NA	CASSLMRSDSPLHF	TGTGCCAGCAGCTTAATGCGTAGTGATTCACCCCTCCACTTT
TRBD2	TRBV4-1	TRBJ2-7	NA	CASSQSPGLAGFQYF	TGCGCCAGCAGCCAGAGCCCGGGACTAGCGGGATTCCAGTACTTC
TRBD2	TRBV7-3	TRBJ2-1	NA	CASSVSGTSFGQFF	TGTGCCAGCAGCGTTTCCGGGACTAGCTTCGGGCAGTTCTTC
TRBD2	TRBV7-6	TRBJ2-2	NA	CASSLNAGEITGELFF	TGTGCCAGCAGCTTAAATGCGGGAGAGATCACCGGGGAGCTGTTTTTT
NA	TRBV19	TRBJ1-2	once	CASSIRDFRYGYTF	TGTGCCAGTAGTATCCGGGATTTTAGGTATGGCTACACCTTC
NA	TRBV4-3	TRBJ1-5	few	CASSQDPPGGHNNQPQHF	TGCGCCAGCAGCCAAGATCCCCCCGGGGGGCATAACAATCAGCCCCAGCATTTT
NA	TRBV28	TRBJ1-2	NA	CASTLTGGNYGYTF	TGTGCCAGCACCCTGACAGGAGGTAACTATGGCTACACCTTC
TRBD2	TRBV28	TRBJ2-5	NA	CASSLLGGSVAETQYF	TGTGCCAGCAGTTTGTTGGGCGGGAGTGTAGCGGAGACCCAGTACTTC
TRBD2	TRBV9	TRBJ2-2	once	CASSVVSGSTGELFF	TGTGCCAGCAGCGTCGTAAGCGGGAGTACCGGGGAGCTGTTTTTT
TRBD1	TRBV30	TRBJ2-7	NA	CAWSLRDRVSYEQYF	TGTGCCTGGAGTCTCCGGGACAGGGTGTCCTACGAGCAGTACTTC
TRBD1	TRBV19	TRBJ1-5	NA	CASSMGTGESNQPQHF	TGTGCCAGTAGTATGGGGACAGGGGAGAGCAATCAGCCCCAGCATTTT
NA	TRBV28	TRBJ2-4	NA	CASTSGAPGDIQYF	TGTGCCAGTACCTCCGGGGCCCCAGGGGACATTCAGTACTTC
NA	TRBV2	TRBJ1-2	NA	CASFWSDYGYTF	TGTGCCAGCTTTTGGTCGGACTATGGCTACACCTTC
TRBD2	TRBV2	TRBJ2-1	once	CASRTSGRYNEQFF	TGTGCCAGCAGGACTAGCGGGAGATACAATGAGCAGTTCTTC
TRBD1	TRBV6-4	TRBJ1-5	NA	CARDRGNQPQHF	TGTGCCAGGGACAGGGGAAATCAGCCCCAGCATTTT
NA	TRBV2	TRBJ2-1	NA	CASRSGSGNEQFF	TGTGCCAGCAGGAGTGGTAGCGGCAATGAGCAGTTCTTC
TRBD2	TRBV3-1/TRBV3-2	TRBJ2-3	NA	CASSQDASGNRDTDTQYF	TGTGCCAGCAGCCAAGATGCTAGCGGGAACCGCGACACAGATACGCAGTATTTT
TRBD1	TRBV28	TRBJ2-7	NA	CASRRPGQGAGEQYF	TGTGCCAGCAGACGCCCCGGACAGGGGGCGGGCGAGCAGTACTTC
NA	TRBV6-2/TRBV6-3	TRBJ2-7	NA	CASSYSGTSSAEQYF	TGTGCCAGCAGTTACTCCGGAACTAGCTCTGCCGAGCAGTACTTC
TRBD1	TRBV27	TRBJ2-5	NA	CASGNRGETQYF	TGTGCCAGCGGAAACAGGGGAGAGACCCAGTACTTC
NA	TRBV4-1	TRBJ1-5	NA	CASSQVLGTGVVSNQPQHF	TGCGCCAGCAGCCAAGTGCTGGGAACGGGGGTTGTTAGCAATCAGCCCCAGCATTTT
TRBD2	TRBV11-3	TRBJ2-1	NA	CASSTRTSRELVVEQFF	TGTGCCAGCAGCACCCGGACTAGCCGGGAGCTGGTCGTGGAGCAGTTCTTC
NA	TRBV30	TRBJ2-4	NA	CAWRAPWENIQYF	TGTGCCTGGAGAGCCCCCTGGGAGAACATTCAGTACTTC
TRBD1	TRBV5-6	TRBJ1-2	few	CASRNTGGWGYTF	TGTGCCAGCAGAAATACAGGGGGTTGGGGCTACACCTTC
NA	TRBV30	TRBJ1-2	NA	CAWSIGTYGYTF	TGTGCCTGGAGTATAGGGACTTATGGCTACACCTTC
TRBD1	TRBV13	TRBJ1-2	NA	CASSFGTGHGYTF	TGTGCCAGCAGCTTCGGGACAGGGCATGGCTACACCTTC
TRBD2	TRBV28	TRBJ2-3	NA	CATHISGRATDTQYF	TGTGCCACCCACATTAGCGGGAGGGCCACAGATACGCAGTATTTT
TRBD1	TRBV11-2	TRBJ1-1	NA	CASSSGQGVLTEAFF	TGTGCCAGCAGCTCCGGACAGGGGGTATTGACTGAAGCTTTCTTT
NA	TRBV27	TRBJ1-2	NA	CASRSDNGYTF	TGTGCCAGCAGATCAGATAATGGCTACACCTTC
NA	TRBV4-3	TRBJ1-4	few	CASSTTGINEKLFF	TGCGCCAGCAGCACCACAGGGATTAATGAAAAACTGTTTTTT